These T cell receptor beta chains were read from a single sample in a study of T cell responses to AZD1222 COVID-19 vaccine. Using immunoSEQ multiplex PCR, the repertoire was profiled, and TCRdb retains in-frame clones only, with some absent. This sample has approximately 74,000 clones; 70% to 90% occur once, and the top ten carry about 23%. This specimen consisted of peripheral blood, obtained 28 days after the second AZD1222 dose. All receptors derive from an adult who received the AZD1222 COVID-19 vaccine. Each CDR3 is given with its conserved first and last residue. The D gene is left open where the match is weak. Clone size is shown for a subset of rows, as once, few, many or a class of expanded clone.

few NA TRBJ1-3 TRBV5-1 TGCGCCAGCAGCTTGGTTACCTTTCCCCCTTTTGGAAACACCATATATTTT CASSLVTFPPFGNTIYF
NA NA TRBJ1-5 TRBV7-2 TGTGCCAGCAGCTTCATGGGCAATCAGCCCCAGCATTTT CASSFMGNQPQHF
NA NA TRBJ1-2 TRBV12-3/TRBV12-4 TGTGCCAGCGCTCAGACCAACTATGGCTACACCTTC CASAQTNYGYTF
NA TRBD2 TRBJ2-7 TRBV10-3 TGTGCCACGAGTCTAGCGGGGGACTACGAGCAGTACTTC CATSLAGDYEQYF
NA NA TRBJ1-2 TRBV19 TGTGCCAGTAGTATGCTGACCCCCCGAGCTAACTATGGCTACACCTTC CASSMLTPRANYGYTF
NA NA TRBJ2-7 TRBV27 TGTGCCAGCAGCCCCCTGTGGGTCGGCAGCTCCTACGAGCAGTACTTC CASSPLWVGSSYEQYF
NA NA TRBJ1-5 TRBV19 TGTGCCAGTAGCCTAATCGGGGTAAATCAGCCCCAGCATTTT CASSLIGVNQPQHF
NA NA TRBJ2-5 TRBV18 TGTGCCAGCTCACTTTACGAGACCCAGTACTTC CASSLYETQYF
few NA TRBJ1-4 TRBV6-5 TGTGCCAGCAGCTTCCGCAGGGGACCGACTGAAAAACTGTTTTTT CASSFRRGPTEKLFF
NA NA TRBJ1-1 TRBV5-1 TGCGCCAGCAGCTTACCAGGGCCTGAAGCTTTCTTT CASSLPGPEAFF
once NA TRBJ1-5 TRBV15 TGTGCCACCAGCAGAGAAGGGGTTAGCAATCAGCCCCAGCATTTT CATSREGVSNQPQHF
NA NA TRBJ1-2 TRBV27 TGTGCCAGCAGTCATGGGGTGAGGTCGAACTATGGCTACACCTTC CASSHGVRSNYGYTF
NA NA TRBJ1-5 TRBV2 TGTGCCAGCACGGGTCCTGATAGCAATCAGCCCCAGCATTTT CASTGPDSNQPQHF
NA NA TRBJ2-5 TRBV6-6 TGTGCCAGCACTGATAGCGCGGAGACCCAGTACTTC CASTDSAETQYF
NA TRBD1 TRBJ1-6 TRBV10-3 TGTGCCATCAGGAGGACAGGGGAGGAAAATTCACCCCTCCACTTT CAIRRTGEENSPLHF
NA TRBD1 TRBJ2-7 TRBV19 TGTGCCAGTAGTGTGGACAGGGGCTACGAGCAGTACTTC CASSVDRGYEQYF
NA NA TRBJ1-4 TRBV20-1 TGCAGTGCTAGTTCGTGGCAGGGGCTTGAAAAACTGTTTTTT CSASSWQGLEKLFF
NA NA TRBJ1-1 TRBV12-5 TGTGCTAGTGGTTTTCTCCCCTCCGACTATGAAGCTTTCTTT CASGFLPSDYEAFF
NA NA TRBJ1-5 TRBV30 TGTGCCTGGAGTGGGGATAGCAATCAGCCCCAGCATTTT CAWSGDSNQPQHF
NA NA TRBJ2-1 TRBV12-3/TRBV12-4 TGTGCCAGCAGTAACACATACAATGAGCAGTTCTTC CASSNTYNEQFF
once NA TRBJ1-1 TRBV19 TGTGCCAGTACCTCGACAGTTAGGACTGAAGCTTTCTTT CASTSTVRTEAFF
NA TRBD1 TRBJ2-7 TRBV9 TGTGCCAGCAGCAAAAGGGACAGGGGCACCGAGCAGTACTTC CASSKRDRGTEQYF
few NA TRBJ1-2 TRBV11-3 TGTGCCAGCAGCTTAGAAGGGAGGACGGGGAACTATGGCTACACCTTC CASSLEGRTGNYGYTF
NA TRBD2 TRBJ2-3 TRBV10-1 TGCGCCAGCAGTGAGTCAGCGGGAGGGAGCACAGATACGCAGTATTTT CASSESAGGSTDTQYF
once TRBD2 TRBJ2-3 TRBV20-1 TGCAGTGGGGGACTAGAAAATACGCAGTATTTT CSGGLENTQYF
NA NA TRBJ2-1 TRBV19 TGTGCCAGTAGTATCGGTGCGCACCACAATGAGCAGTTCTTC CASSIGAHHNEQFF
few NA TRBJ1-1 TRBV10-3 TGTGCCATCAGTGAGTCGGGGATTCTCAAGCCGAACACTGAAGCTTTCTTT CAISESGILKPNTEAFF
NA NA TRBJ1-3 TRBV4-2 TGTGCCAGCAGCCAAGAAAATAATGAAACCTCCTCTGGAAACACCATATATTTT CASSQENNETSSGNTIYF
NA NA TRBJ2-4 TRBV2 TGTGCCAGCAGTGAAGGAAGGGGGGGCATTCAGTACTTC CASSEGRGGIQYF
NA NA TRBJ2-2 TRBV27 TGTGCCAGCAGCAGCGGCGGACCCGGGGAGCTGTTTTTT CASSSGGPGELFF
NA TRBD2 TRBJ2-3 TRBV27 TGTGCCAGCAGTTTATTCCCGACTAGCGGGAGCGCAGATACGCAGTATTTT CASSLFPTSGSADTQYF
NA NA TRBJ1-2 TRBV7-2 TGTGCCAGCAGCTTCGGCGGGACCGATGGCTACACCTTC CASSFGGTDGYTF
NA NA TRBJ1-2 TRBV5-5 TGTGCCAGCAGCTTGTCGACTTCCTCGGAGTACACCTTC CASSLSTSSEYTF
once NA TRBJ1-2 TRBV7-9 TGTGCCAGCAGCCTAGGGAACTATGGCTACACCTTC CASSLGNYGYTF
once NA TRBJ2-2 TRBV7-3 TGTGCCAGCAGATTACAGGGGAACACCGGGGAGCTGTTTTTT CASRLQGNTGELFF
NA NA TRBJ1-2 TRBV15 TGTGCCACCAGCAGAGGGGGAGGCTATGGCTACACCTTC CATSRGGGYGYTF
NA NA TRBJ1-2 TRBV29-1 TGCAGCGTTTACCTACAGACCTATGGCTACACCTTC CSVYLQTYGYTF
few TRBD1 TRBJ1-6 TRBV7-6 TGTGCCAGCAGCTTATACCAGGGGGCGGGTTCACCCCTCCACTTT CASSLYQGAGSPLHF
NA NA TRBJ1-3 TRBV4-1 TGCGCCAGCAGCCGGTTCAGGGGAAGTGGAAACACCATATATTTT CASSRFRGSGNTIYF
NA NA TRBJ2-7 TRBV10-3 TGTGCCATCAGTGTGGAGGGGACCTCCTACGAGCAGTACTTC CAISVEGTSYEQYF
NA NA TRBJ2-5 TRBV6-5 TGTGCCAGCAGTTACCCCCCGTTCAGCCAAGAGACCCAGTACTTC CASSYPPFSQETQYF
NA TRBD1 TRBJ2-5 TRBV6-2/TRBV6-3 TGTGCCAGCAGTTACTCACACCGCGAGGGGGCTAAAGAGACCCAGTACTTC CASSYSHREGAKETQYF
NA TRBD2 TRBJ2-1 TRBV6-4 TGTGCCAGCAGCGGACTAGCGGGCAGCTCCTACAATGAGCAGTTCTTC CASSGLAGSSYNEQFF
NA NA TRBJ2-7 TRBV6-1 TGTGCCAGCAGTGATGATGTTCAGGGGTACGAGCAGTACTTC CASSDDVQGYEQYF
NA NA TRBJ1-3 TRBV5-1 TGCGCCAGCAGCCGAGAGGGCGCGGGGGGAAACACCATATATTTT CASSREGAGGNTIYF
NA NA TRBJ2-1 TRBV7-8 TGTGCCAGCAGCCCTCAGGAAAATGAGCAGTTCTTC CASSPQENEQFF
NA NA TRBJ2-3 TRBV5-1 TGCGCCAGCAGCTTGGGACCCTCGAGTGATACGCAGTATTTT CASSLGPSSDTQYF
NA NA TRBJ2-1 TRBV11-3 TGTGCCAGCAGCTTAACGAGGGGGGATGAGCAGTTCTTC CASSLTRGDEQFF
NA TRBD1 TRBJ1-5 TRBV3-1/TRBV3-2 TGTGCCAGCAGCCACGGTGGGACAGGGTTCCAGCCCCAGCATTTT CASSHGGTGFQPQHF